This TCR beta chain came from a study of T-cell reconstitution after alpha-beta-depleted transplantation in children. This clonotype was observed a handful of times. Its antigen is currently unknown. Study outcomes and limitations: Some patients' high day-60 TCRbeta diversity was traced to surviving recipient T cells and thymic progenitors. T-cell numbers and diversity, one year after transplant, stemmed largely from T cells that were newly produced.

The ends were cut back, 2 bases at V and 6 bases at J, with 8 bases in the middle. Germline loops: CDR1 MNHEY, CDR2 SMNVEV (reference sequence). The CDR3 loop spans 13 amino acids. Preparation of the TCRbeta library involved a method that used unique molecular identifiers. MiXCR was run by TCRdb on the PCR reads, yielding one entry per CDR3 protein. The table records hundreds of thousands of distinct CDR3 sequences, 10% to 15% of them present only once. The receptor's source is a male patient aged 10 to 17 who had a stem cell transplant for acute myeloid leukemia, so the T cells may come from the graft donor. This chain uses TRBV27 with TRBJ2-1; D is ambiguous. Material: PBMCs, mostly from graft donor cells, obtained 360 days after TCRalphabeta/CD19-depleted stem cell transplant. The CDR3 DNA follows: TGTGCCAGCAGTTTAAGGCTTACCAATGAGCAGTTCTTC. It translates to CASSLRLTNEQFF.